This T cell receptor (beta chain) was observed in a study of cytomegalovirus exposure and HLA in healthy donors. Amplification used 60 Vbeta primers and 13 Jbeta primers. Authors' analysis steps: About 11 million of the 60 million to 90 million unique TCR beta chains counted in a later analysis were shared. Assay used: immunoSEQ multiplex PCR; TCRdb lists only in-frame clones, some missing. That table is the source of V, J and clone size, and D and trimming were worked out from the DNA. The sample gives 220,000 or so clones, 70% to 85% of which show up once; around 4% is in the top ten. Sequenced sample: PBMCs. The source of this sequence is a male donor in good health and CMV-seronegative.

In nucleotides, the CDR3 is TGTGCCAGCAGTTACGGCGTGGCGGGAGGGCCTGGCGAGCAGTACTTC. Residues: CASSYGVAGGPGEQYF. The rearrangement joins TRBV6-5 to TRBJ2-7; 9 bases agree with TRBD2. The CDR3 spans 16 residues. Germline CDR1 and CDR2: MNHEY and SVGAGI. J lost 6 bases, V lost 2 bases, and 11 bases had no gene match.